What follows describes a single T cell receptor beta chain. Within the sample, other DNA sequences also encode this same CDR3. The data were obtained in a study of shared clonotypes between healthy human individuals. Trimming took off 0 bases at V and 4 bases at J, with 2 bases between the two ends. There are 12 residues in the CDR3. Germline CDR1 SGHNT, CDR2 YYREEE (reference sequence). Clones were sequenced by immunoSEQ multiplex PCR, and TCRdb holds only the in-frame ones, with some missing. Of roughly 2.2 million clones in the sample, just under 95% were seen once. This chain links TRBV5-4 with TRBJ2-1; D unclear. The sequencing input was naive CD4+ T cells from PBMCs. As for subset: CD45RA+ positively selected. The sequence was collected from a man aged 18 to 35 in good health. Some clones in this sample may be carry-over from other donors' samples. CDR3 loop: CASSLEYNEQFF. The DNA of the CDR3 is TGTGCCAGCAGCTTGGAGTACAATGAGCAGTTCTTC.